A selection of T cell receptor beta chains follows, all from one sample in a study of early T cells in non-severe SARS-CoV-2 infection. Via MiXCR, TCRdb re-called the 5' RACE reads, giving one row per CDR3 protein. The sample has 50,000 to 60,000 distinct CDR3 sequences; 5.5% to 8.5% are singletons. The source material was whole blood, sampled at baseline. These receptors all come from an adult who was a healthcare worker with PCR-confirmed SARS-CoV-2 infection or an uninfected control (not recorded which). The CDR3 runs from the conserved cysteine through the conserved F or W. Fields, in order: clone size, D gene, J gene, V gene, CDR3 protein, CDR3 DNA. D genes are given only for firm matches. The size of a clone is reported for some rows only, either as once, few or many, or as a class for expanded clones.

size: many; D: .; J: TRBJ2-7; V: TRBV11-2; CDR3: CASSTRNGPYEQYF; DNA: TGTGCCAGCAGCACCCGCAACGGGCCCTACGAGCAGTACTTC
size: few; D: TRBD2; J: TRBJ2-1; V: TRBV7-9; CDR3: CASSLPLGLAHDEQFF; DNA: TGTGCCAGCAGCTTACCTTTGGGACTAGCGCATGATGAGCAGTTCTTC
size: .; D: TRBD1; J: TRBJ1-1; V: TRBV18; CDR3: CASSPATGDTEAFF; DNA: TGTGCCAGCTCACCCGCGACAGGGGACACTGAAGCTTTCTTT
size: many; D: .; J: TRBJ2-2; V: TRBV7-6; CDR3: CASSLSSWGDTGELFF; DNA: TGTGCCAGCAGCTTAAGTAGTTGGGGAGACACCGGGGAGCTGTTTTTT
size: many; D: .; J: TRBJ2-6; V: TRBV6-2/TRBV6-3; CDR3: CASRHSQAGANVLTF; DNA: TGTGCCAGCAGGCACTCCCAGGCTGGGGCCAACGTCCTGACTTTC
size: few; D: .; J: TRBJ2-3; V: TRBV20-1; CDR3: CSASTFRDGDTDTQYF; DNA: TGCAGTGCTAGTACTTTCCGGGACGGGGACACAGATACGCAGTATTTT
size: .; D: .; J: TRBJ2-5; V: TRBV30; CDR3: CAWSGAGQLQETQYF; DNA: TGTGCCTGGAGTGGCGCCGGACAGCTACAAGAGACCCAGTACTTC
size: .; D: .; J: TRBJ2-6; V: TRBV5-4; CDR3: CASSFLLRSGATSGANVLTF; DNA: TGTGCCAGCAGCTTCCTGCTTCGTTCAGGGGCAACCTCTGGGGCCAACGTCCTGACTTTC
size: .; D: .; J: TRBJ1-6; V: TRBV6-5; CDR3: CASSYFSPPGHRDDSPLHF; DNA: TGTGCCAGCAGTTACTTCAGTCCACCGGGACATAGGGACGATTCACCCCTCCACTTT
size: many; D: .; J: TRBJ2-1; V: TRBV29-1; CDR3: CSVEDQASFNNEQFF; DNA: TGCAGCGTTGAAGATCAGGCTAGTTTTAACAATGAGCAGTTCTTC
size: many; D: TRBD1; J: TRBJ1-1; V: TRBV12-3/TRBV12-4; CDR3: CASSLRQGNTEAFF; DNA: TGTGCCAGCAGCCTGAGACAGGGGAACACTGAAGCTTTCTTT
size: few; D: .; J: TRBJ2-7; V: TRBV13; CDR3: CASSSASGYEQYF; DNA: TGTGCCAGCAGCTCGGCTAGTGGGTACGAGCAGTACTTC
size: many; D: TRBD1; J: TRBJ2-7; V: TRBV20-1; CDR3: CSAYHRGSSYEQYF; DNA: TGCAGTGCATACCACAGGGGGAGCTCCTACGAGCAGTACTTC
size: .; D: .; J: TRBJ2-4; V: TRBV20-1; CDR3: CSARDLGNIQYF; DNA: TGCAGTGCTAGAGATTTAGGGAACATTCAGTACTTC
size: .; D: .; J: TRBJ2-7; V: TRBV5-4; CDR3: CASSLGLNVQQYF; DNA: TGTGCCAGCAGCTTGGGACTCAACGTCCAGCAGTACTTC
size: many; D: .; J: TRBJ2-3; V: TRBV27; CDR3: CASSLRGSTDTQYF; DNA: TGTGCCAGCAGTTTACGGGGTAGCACAGATACGCAGTATTTT